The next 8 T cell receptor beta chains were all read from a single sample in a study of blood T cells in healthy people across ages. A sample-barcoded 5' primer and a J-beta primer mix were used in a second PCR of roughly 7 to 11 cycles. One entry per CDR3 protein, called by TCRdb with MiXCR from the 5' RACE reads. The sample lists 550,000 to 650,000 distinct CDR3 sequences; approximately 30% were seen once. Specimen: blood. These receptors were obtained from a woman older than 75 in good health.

Here the CDR3 DNA reads TGCGCCAGCAGCTTGGTAGGGCAGACTGAAGCTTTCTTT. Its translation is CASSLVGQTEAFF. The V gene is TRBV5-1, the J gene TRBJ1-1; no clear D gene. This CDR3 has 13 amino acids. V was shortened by 0 bases and J by 5 bases, with 8 bases between the two germline ends. In germline, CDR1 is SGHRS, CDR2 YFSETQ.

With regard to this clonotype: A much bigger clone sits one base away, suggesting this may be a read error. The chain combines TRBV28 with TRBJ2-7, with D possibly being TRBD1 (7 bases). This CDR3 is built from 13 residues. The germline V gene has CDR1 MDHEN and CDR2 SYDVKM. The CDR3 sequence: CASRRDSTYGQYF. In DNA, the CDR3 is TGTGCCAGCAGGCGGGACAGCACCTACGGGCAGTACTTC.

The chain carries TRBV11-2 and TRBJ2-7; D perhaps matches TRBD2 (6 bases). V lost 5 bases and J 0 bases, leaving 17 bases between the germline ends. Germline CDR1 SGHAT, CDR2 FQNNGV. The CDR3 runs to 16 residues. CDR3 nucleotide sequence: TGTGCCAGCAGCCAATCCTCCGGGGGACTCTCCTACGAGCAGTACTTC. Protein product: CASSQSSGGLSYEQYF.

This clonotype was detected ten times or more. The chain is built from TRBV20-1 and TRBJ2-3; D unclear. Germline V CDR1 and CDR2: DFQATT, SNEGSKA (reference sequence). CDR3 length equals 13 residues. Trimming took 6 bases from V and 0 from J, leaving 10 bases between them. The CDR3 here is CSAAGLSTDTQYF. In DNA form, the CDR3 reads TGCAGTGCCGCCGGCCTTAGCACAGATACGCAGTATTTT.

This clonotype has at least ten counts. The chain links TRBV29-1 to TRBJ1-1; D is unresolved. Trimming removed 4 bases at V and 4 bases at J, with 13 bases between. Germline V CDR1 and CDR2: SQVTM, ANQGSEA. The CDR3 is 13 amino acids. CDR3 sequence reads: CSVASGPGTEAFF. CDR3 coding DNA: TGCAGCGTTGCGTCCGGGCCGGGCACTGAAGCTTTCTTT. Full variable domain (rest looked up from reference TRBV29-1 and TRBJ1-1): SAVISQKPSRDICQRGTSLTIQCQVDSQVTMMFWYRQQPGQSLTLIATANQGSEATYESGFVIDKFPISRPNLTFSTLTVSNMSPEDSSIYLCSVASGPGTEAFFGQGTRLTVV.

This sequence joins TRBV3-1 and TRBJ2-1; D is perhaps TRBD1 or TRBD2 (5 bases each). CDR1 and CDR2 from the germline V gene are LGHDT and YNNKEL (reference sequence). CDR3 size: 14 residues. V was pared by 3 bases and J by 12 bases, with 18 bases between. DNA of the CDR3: TGTGCCAGCAGCCAGGCCCCGCCCGGGACGTTGCAGTTCTTC. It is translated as CASSQAPPGTLQFF.

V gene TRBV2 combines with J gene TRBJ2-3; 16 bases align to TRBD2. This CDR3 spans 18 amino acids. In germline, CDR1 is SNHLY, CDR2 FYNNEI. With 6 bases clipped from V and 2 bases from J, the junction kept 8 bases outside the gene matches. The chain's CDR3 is CASRALGLAGGFTDTQYF. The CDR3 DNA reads TGTGCCAGCAGAGCCTTGGGACTAGCGGGGGGGTTCACAGATACGCAGTATTTT.

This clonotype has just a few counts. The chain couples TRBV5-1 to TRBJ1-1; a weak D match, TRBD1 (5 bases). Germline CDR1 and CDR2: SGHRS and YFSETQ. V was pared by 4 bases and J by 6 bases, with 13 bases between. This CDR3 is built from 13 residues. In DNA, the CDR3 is TGCGCCAGCAGCGTAGAAGGACACTCTGAAGCTTTCTTT. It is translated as CASSVEGHSEAFF.